This TCR beta chain was sequenced for a study of cytomegalovirus exposure and HLA in healthy donors. Broader study findings: Diagnosis of cytomegalovirus status made by the classifier reportedly showed high specificity and sensitivity. A prior analysis recorded that most TCR beta V segments were productive about 87% or about 30% of the time.

With regard to this clone: Its antigen is undetermined.

PCR involved 60 Vbeta and 13 Jbeta primers. The protocol was immunoSEQ multiplex PCR, while the TCRdb copy is restricted to in-frame clones and leaves out a portion. The repertoire consists of about 60,000 clones, with 70% to 85% occurring once and the leading ten covering about 1.4%. The sequence was obtained from a man aged 25-45 years in good health and CMV-seronegative. The sequencing input was PBMCs.

The CDR3 sequence: CASSIIGALDTEAFF. For the CDR3, the DNA is TGTGCCAGTAGTATAATAGGGGCGCTGGACACTGAAGCTTTCTTT. The chain joins TRBV19 to TRBJ1-1, with D possibly TRBD1 on 5 matching bases. The V end was cut by 2 bases, the J end by 3 bases, with 13 bases between. The germline V gene encodes CDR1 LNHDA and CDR2 SQIVND (reference sequence). This CDR3 spans 15 amino acids. The full variable domain, with the rest looked up from reference TRBV19 and TRBJ1-1, is DGGITQSPKYLFRKEGQNVTLSCEQNLNHDAMYWYRQDPGQGLRLIYYSQIVNDFQKGDIAEGYSVSREKKESFPLTVTSAQKNPTAFYLCASSIIGALDTEAFFGQGTRLTVV.